This T cell receptor beta chain was identified in a study of OX40 agonist ivuxolimab in advanced cancers. As for the study in general: Partial responses were achieved by three patients: one hepatocellular carcinoma, two cutaneous melanoma. General study findings and limits: Expanded clones were, on average, more numerous in CD8+ T cells than in CD4+.

Libraries were prepared by immunoSEQ multiplex PCR; TCRdb keeps only in-frame clonotypes and omits some of them. Of roughly 35,000 clones listed, around 73% are singletons. This clone has more than one count but fewer than ten. The antigen remains unidentified. V was trimmed by 2 bases and J by 8 bases, leaving 25 bases between them. CDR3 length: 18 residues. Germline assignment: CDR1 KGHSH and CDR2 LQKENI. The sequencing used CD4+ or CD8+ T cells sorted from blood, collected in a trial of the OX40 agonist ivuxolimab. The receptor comes from an adult with an advanced solid tumor such as melanoma, head and neck, liver or kidney cancer. J is TRBJ2-1 and V is TRBV18; D might be TRBD2 (6 bases). The CDR3 bases are TGTGCCAGCTCACCAATGATGCCGGGAGTGGGGCTTGGGGATGAGCAGTTCTTC. Translation gives CASSPMMPGVGLGDEQFF.